This entry lists 5 T cell receptor beta chains sequenced from one sample in a study of CD4 and CD8 cells across lung adenocarcinoma regions. TCRdb fed the PCR reads into MiXCR, producing one record per CDR3 protein. This table has some 3,500 distinct CDR3 sequences, approximately 60% appearing once. Sequenced sample: CD8+ T cells from the margin of a lung tumor. These receptors were collected from a female donor with lung adenocarcinoma. The CD4 and CD8 labels of this study may be unreliable.

This chain links TRBV7-2 with TRBJ2-5; perhaps TRBD2 as D (6 bases). Near its end, the DNA agrees better with TRBJ2-7, so the J call may be wrong. Germline V gives CDR1 SGHTA, CDR2 FQGNSA. The CDR3 totals 15 residues. The CDR3 nucleotides read TGTGCCAGCAGCTTAGACGGGAGAGGGTCCTACGAGCAGTACTTC. It specifies CASSLDGRGSYEQYF.

The J gene is TRBJ2-2, the V gene TRBV7-2; weak D call: TRBD1 (6 bases). The germline V gene encodes CDR1 SGHTA and CDR2 FQGNSA. The CDR3 is 15 amino acids. V was shortened by 5 bases and J by 10 bases, with 20 bases between the two germline ends. This chain's CDR3 is CASSLTTGNFEELFF. The DNA of the CDR3 is TGTGCCAGCAGCCTGACGACAGGTAACTTCGAGGAGCTGTTTTTT.

CDR3 DNA: TGTGCCAGCAGTTACCGTACTAGCGGAAAACCCTACGAGCAGTACTTC. Protein: CASSYRTSGKPYEQYF. The chain has TRBV6-5 and TRBJ2-5; 8 nucleotides match TRBD2. The better agreement between TRBJ2-7 and the DNA end casts doubt on the J call. CDR1 and CDR2 from the germline V gene are MNHEY and SVGAGI. The CDR3 totals 16 residues.

The chain recombines TRBV12-3 or TRBV12-4 with TRBJ1-6, with D possibly TRBD1 on 6 matching bases. The CDR3 length is 15 residues. Trimming took off 6 bases at V and 9 bases at J, with 18 bases between the two ends. DNA for the CDR3: TGTGCCAGCAGCCTCAGCGACAGGTGGGGTTCACCCCTCCACTTT. Its protein is CASSLSDRWGSPLHF.

This clonotype occurred a few times. This chain links TRBV7-6 with TRBJ2-1; D is perhaps TRBD1 (6 bases). Gene TRBJ2-5 matches the end of the DNA better, so the J call may be wrong. CDR1 SGHVS and CDR2 FNYEAQ come from the germline V gene. The CDR3 sequence is 13 residues long. The CDR3 here is CASSAGVGQTQYF. The CDR3 DNA follows: TGTGCCAGCAGTGCAGGGGTCGGACAGACCCAGTACTTC.